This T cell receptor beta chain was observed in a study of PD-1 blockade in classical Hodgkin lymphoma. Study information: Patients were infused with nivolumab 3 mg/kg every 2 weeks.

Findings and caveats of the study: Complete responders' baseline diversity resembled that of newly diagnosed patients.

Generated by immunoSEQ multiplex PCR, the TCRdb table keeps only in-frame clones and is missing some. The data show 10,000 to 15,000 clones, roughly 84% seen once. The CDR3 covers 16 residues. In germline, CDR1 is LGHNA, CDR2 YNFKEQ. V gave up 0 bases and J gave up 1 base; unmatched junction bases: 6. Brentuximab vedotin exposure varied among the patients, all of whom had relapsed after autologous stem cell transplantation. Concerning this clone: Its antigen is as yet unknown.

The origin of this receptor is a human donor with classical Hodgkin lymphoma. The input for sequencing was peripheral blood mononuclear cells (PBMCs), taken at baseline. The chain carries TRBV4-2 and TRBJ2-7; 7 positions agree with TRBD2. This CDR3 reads CASSQDWLAASYEQYF. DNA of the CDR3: TGTGCCAGCAGCCAAGATTGGCTAGCGGCTTCCTACGAGCAGTACTTC.